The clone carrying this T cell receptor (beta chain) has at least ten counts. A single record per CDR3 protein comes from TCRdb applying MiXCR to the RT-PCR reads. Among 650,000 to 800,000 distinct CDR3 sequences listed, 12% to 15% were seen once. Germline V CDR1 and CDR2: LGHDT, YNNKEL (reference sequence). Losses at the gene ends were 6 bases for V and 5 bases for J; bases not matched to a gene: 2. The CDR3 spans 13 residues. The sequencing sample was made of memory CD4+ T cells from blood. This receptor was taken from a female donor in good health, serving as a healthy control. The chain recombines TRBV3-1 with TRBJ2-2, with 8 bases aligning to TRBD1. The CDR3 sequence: CASRRQGTGELFF. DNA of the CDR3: TGTGCCAGCAGACGACAGGGGACCGGGGAGCTGTTTTTT.